Listed here are 13 T cell receptor beta chains from one sample, sequenced in a study of human T cells and chemical hapten exposure. Using its own MiXCR run on the RACE reads, TCRdb lists one record per CDR3 protein. This table holds approximately 100,000 distinct CDR3 sequences, 8% to 10% found once. Time point meaning: pre-sensitization, week 0. The treatment was: therapeutic diphenylcyclopropenone sensitization with weekly scalp DPC. Specimen: whole blood, collected in connection with sensitization to the hapten diphenylcyclopropenone (DPC). The receptors originated from a woman between 40 and 50 years old with alopecia areata. Some clones in this sample may be carry-over from other donors' samples.

This clonotype came up many times. The gene calls are TRBV10-3 and TRBJ2-3; no clear D gene. Germline assignment: CDR1 ENHRY and CDR2 SYGVKD. CDR3 length: 14 amino acids. V was pared by 3 bases and J by 0 bases, with 7 bases between. The CDR3 loop reads CAISEFDSTDTQYF. CDR3 bases: TGTGCCATCAGTGAATTCGACAGCACAGATACGCAGTATTTT.

This clonotype came up many times. This chain links TRBV28 with TRBJ1-3; TRBD1 matches at 11 bases. The ends lost 3 bases at V and 4 bases at J; junction bases unmatched: 8. From germline, CDR1 is MDHEN and CDR2 SYDVKM. This CDR3 is 17 amino acids long. CDR3 sequence (DNA): TGTGCCAGCAGTTTCTTCGGACAGGGGGCGGCGGGAAACACCATATATTTT. Protein sequence: CASSFFGQGAAGNTIYF.

This clonotype was detected many times. This rearrangement joins TRBV20-1 to TRBJ1-3; 7 positions agree with TRBD1. The CDR3 covers 12 residues. Germline V gene lookup returns CDR1 DFQATT and CDR2 SNEGSKA (reference sequence). Trimming cost V 6 bases and J 4 bases; bases outside gene matches: 3. The CDR3 bases are TGCAGTGCAATGACAGGGGGAAACACCATATATTTT. It is translated as CSAMTGGNTIYF.

This clonotype has at least ten counts. CDR3 in DNA: TGTGCCAGCTCACCAACGACAGTCAATCAGCCCCAGCATTTT. Its protein is CASSPTTVNQPQHF. This sequence joins TRBV18 and TRBJ1-5; tentative D call: TRBD1 (5 bases). Germline values: CDR1 KGHSH, CDR2 LQKENI. Trimming cost V 2 bases and J 3 bases, with 8 bases left between them. The CDR3 has 14 residues.

This clonotype has only a few counts. V gene TRBV20-1 combines with J gene TRBJ1-3; TRBD1 might be the D (6 bases). V lost 3 bases to trimming and J lost 5 bases, with 14 bases between them. The CDR3 consists of 14 residues. Germline CDR1 is DFQATT and CDR2 is SNEGSKA (reference sequence). CDR3 amino acids: CSARKGQGRNTIYF. DNA of the CDR3: TGCAGTGCTAGGAAGGGTCAGGGGAGAAACACCATATATTTT.

V usage is TRBV12-3 or TRBV12-4 and J usage is TRBJ1-2, with no clear D. V lost 3 bases and J 4 bases, leaving 6 bases between the germline ends. The CDR3 has 12 residues. In nucleotides, the CDR3 is TGTGCCAGCAGTTTGGAAGGCTATGGCTACACCTTC. It translates to CASSLEGYGYTF.

This clonotype has a handful of counts. The CDR3, as DNA: TGTGCCAGCAGCTTAGCTAGAACAGGGGGCTATAATTCACCCCTCCACTTT. Its protein is CASSLARTGGYNSPLHF. The chain employs TRBV7-2 and TRBJ1-6; 8 bases map to TRBD1. V shed 0 bases and J 3 bases; nucleotides not matched to a gene: 4. Germline CDR1 is SGHTA and CDR2 is FQGNSA. CDR3 length equals 17 residues.

This clonotype has more than one count but fewer than ten. The rearrangement uses TRBV4-3 and TRBJ2-7; 8 bases are a match to TRBD2. This CDR3 contains 15 residues. The V gene end was trimmed by 4 bases and the J gene end by 5 bases; junction bases not matched to a gene: 10. Germline V lookup: CDR1 LGHNA, CDR2 YSLEER. CDR3 residues: CASSRLTGGADEQYF. CDR3 in DNA: TGCGCCAGCAGCCGCCTTACCGGGGGGGCAGACGAGCAGTACTTC.

The V call is TRBV15, the J call TRBJ2-3; 9 bases map to TRBD1. V was pared by 3 bases and J by 6 bases, with 7 bases of the junction left unmatched. The CDR3 has 15 residues. The V gene's germline CDR1 is LNHNV and CDR2 YYDKDF (reference sequence). The CDR3 spells CATSRKQGAWDTQYF. As DNA, the CDR3 is TGTGCCACCAGCAGGAAACAGGGGGCATGGGATACGCAGTATTTT. The full variable domain, its missing parts supplied by reference TRBV15 and TRBJ2-3, is DAMVIQNPRYQVTQFGKPVTLSCSQTLNHNVMYWYQQKSSQAPKLLFHYYDKDFNNEADTPDNFQSRRPNTSFCFLDIRSPGLGDTAMYLCATSRKQGAWDTQYFGPGTRLTVL.

This clonotype was picked up many times. The chain recombines TRBV15 with TRBJ2-1; TRBD2 agrees at 16 bases. The CDR3 covers 19 residues. The V gene end was trimmed by 1 base and the J gene end by 9 bases; junction bases not matched to a gene: 12. The V gene's germline CDR1 is LNHNV and CDR2 YYDKDF (reference sequence). In DNA form, the CDR3 reads TGTGCCACCAGCAGAGCCAACCAGGGACTAGCGGGGGGGCCTACTGAGCAGTTCTTC. Translation: CATSRANQGLAGGPTEQFF.

This clonotype was recorded at least ten times. This chain links TRBV28 with TRBJ1-5; the match to TRBD1 covers 7 bases. The CDR3 sequence is 16 residues long. In germline, CDR1 is MDHEN, CDR2 SYDVKM. V shed 5 bases and J 5 bases; nucleotides not matched to a gene: 12. The CDR3 region is CASSLPLTGTDQPQHF. The CDR3 bases are TGTGCCAGCAGTCTACCTCTGACAGGGACTGATCAGCCCCAGCATTTT.

This clonotype has a count of ten or more. V usage is TRBV12-3 or TRBV12-4 and J usage is TRBJ2-5; 9 nucleotides match TRBD2. The CDR3 is 15 amino acids. The J segment lost 6 bases and the V segment lost 2 bases, leaving 7 bases of the junction unmatched. CDR3 nucleotide sequence: TGTGCCAGCAGTTTATGGACTAGCGATGGGAAGACCCAGTACTTC. This encodes CASSLWTSDGKTQYF.

This clonotype has a count of ten or more. The rearrangement joins TRBV5-1 to TRBJ2-3; D unresolved. Germline V gene lookup returns CDR1 SGHRS and CDR2 YFSETQ. The V end lost 2 bases, the J end lost 6 bases, and 4 bases lay between the germline ends. This CDR3 has 11 residues. This CDR3 is CASSFGDTQYF. Written as DNA, the CDR3 is TGCGCCAGCAGCTTCGGTGATACGCAGTATTTT.